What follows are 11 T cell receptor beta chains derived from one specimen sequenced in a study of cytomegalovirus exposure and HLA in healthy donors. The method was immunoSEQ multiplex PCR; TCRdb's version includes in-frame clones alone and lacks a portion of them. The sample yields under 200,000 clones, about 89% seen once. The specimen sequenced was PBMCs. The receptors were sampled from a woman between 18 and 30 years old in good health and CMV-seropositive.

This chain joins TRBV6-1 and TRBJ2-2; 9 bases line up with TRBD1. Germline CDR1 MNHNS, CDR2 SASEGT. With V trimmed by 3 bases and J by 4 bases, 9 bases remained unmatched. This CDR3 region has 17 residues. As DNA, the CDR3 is TGTGCCAGCAGTGATAACAGGGGGCAACGTATCACCGGGGAGCTGTTTTTT. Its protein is CASSDNRGQRITGELFF.

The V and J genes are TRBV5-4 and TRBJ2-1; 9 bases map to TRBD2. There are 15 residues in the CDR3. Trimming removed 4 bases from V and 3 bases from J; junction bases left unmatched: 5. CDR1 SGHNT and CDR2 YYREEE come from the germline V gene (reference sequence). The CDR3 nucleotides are TGTGCCAGCAGCCTTCGCGGGGGGGTCTACAATGAGCAGTTCTTC. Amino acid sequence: CASSLRGGVYNEQFF.

The DNA for the CDR3 is TGTGCCAGCCGCCCAGGGGTCTATGGCTACACCTTC. Its translation is CASRPGVYGYTF. The chain is built from TRBV6-1 and TRBJ1-2; D may be TRBD1 (6 bases). The length of the CDR3 is 12 residues. CDR1 and CDR2 from the germline V gene are MNHNS and SASEGT. V was pared by 8 bases and J by 4 bases, with 11 bases between.

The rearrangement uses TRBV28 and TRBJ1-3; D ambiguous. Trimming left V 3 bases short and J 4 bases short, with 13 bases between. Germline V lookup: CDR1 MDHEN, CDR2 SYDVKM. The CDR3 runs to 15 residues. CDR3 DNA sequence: TGTGCCAGCAGTTTGGAGGGAGTGGGAGGAAACACCATATATTTT. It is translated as CASSLEGVGGNTIYF.

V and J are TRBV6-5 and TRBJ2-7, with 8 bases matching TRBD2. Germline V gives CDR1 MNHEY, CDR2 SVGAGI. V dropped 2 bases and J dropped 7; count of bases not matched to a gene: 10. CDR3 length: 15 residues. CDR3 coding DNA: TGTGCCAGCAGTTACGGGACTAGACCTACGGGGGAGCAGTACTTC. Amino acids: CASSYGTRPTGEQYF.

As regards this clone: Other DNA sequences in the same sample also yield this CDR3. The CDR3 DNA follows: TGCAGCGTTGAAGATAGGGGGCAAGAGACCCAGTACTTC. Its protein product is CSVEDRGQETQYF. This sequence joins TRBV29-1 and TRBJ2-5; the D gene is possibly TRBD1 (6 bases). In germline, CDR1 is SQVTM, CDR2 ANQGSEA. This CDR3 spans 13 amino acids. Deletions cut 0 bases from V and 2 bases from J, with 7 bases between.

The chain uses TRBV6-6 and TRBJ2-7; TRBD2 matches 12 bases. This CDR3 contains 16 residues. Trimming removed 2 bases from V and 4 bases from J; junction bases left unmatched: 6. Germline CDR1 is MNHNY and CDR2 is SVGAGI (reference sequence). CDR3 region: CASSYGLAGGGYEQYF. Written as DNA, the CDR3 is TGTGCCAGCAGTTACGGGCTAGCGGGAGGGGGGTACGAGCAGTACTTC.

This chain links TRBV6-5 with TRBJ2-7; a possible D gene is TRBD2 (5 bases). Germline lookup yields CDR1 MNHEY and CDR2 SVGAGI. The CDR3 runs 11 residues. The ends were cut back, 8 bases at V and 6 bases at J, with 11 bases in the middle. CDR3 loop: CASGLRVEQYF. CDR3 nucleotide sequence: TGTGCCAGCGGTCTGCGGGTCGAGCAGTACTTC.

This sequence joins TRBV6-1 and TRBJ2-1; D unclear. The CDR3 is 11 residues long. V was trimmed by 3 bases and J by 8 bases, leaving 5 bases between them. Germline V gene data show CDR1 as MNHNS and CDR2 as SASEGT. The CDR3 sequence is CASSDSYEQFF. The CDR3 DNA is TGTGCCAGCAGTGACTCCTATGAGCAGTTCTTC.

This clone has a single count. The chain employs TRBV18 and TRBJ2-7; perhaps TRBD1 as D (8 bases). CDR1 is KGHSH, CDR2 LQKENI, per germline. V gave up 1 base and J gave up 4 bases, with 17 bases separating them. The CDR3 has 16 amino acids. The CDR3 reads CASSPQALQGGYEQYF. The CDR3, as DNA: TGTGCCAGCTCACCACAAGCTTTACAGGGGGGGTACGAGCAGTACTTC.

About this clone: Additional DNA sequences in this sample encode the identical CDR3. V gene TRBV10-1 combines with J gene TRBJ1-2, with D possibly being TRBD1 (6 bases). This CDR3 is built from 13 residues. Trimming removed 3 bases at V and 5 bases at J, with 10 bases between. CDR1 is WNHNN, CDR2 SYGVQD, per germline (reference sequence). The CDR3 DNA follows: TGCGCCAGCAGTGAACAGGGAAGGTATGGCTACACCTTC. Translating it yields CASSEQGRYGYTF.